This TCR beta chain is drawn from a study of blood T cell repertoires in COVID-19. Study summary: Researchers got acute and convalescent COVID-19 samples from the United States, Italy and Spain. The cDNA or gDNA used as material had been derived from T cells, B-cell-depleted T cells, or PBMCs.

Per the authors' pipeline: Amplification of reference gene primers provided the estimated nucleated cell counts. The protocol was immunoSEQ multiplex PCR, while the TCRdb copy is restricted to in-frame clones and leaves out a portion. The V and J calls and the clone size are those of that table, but D and trimming were determined from the DNA. The sample has some 290,000 clones, roughly 87% seen once; the top ten hold 2.2%. Germline CDR1 LGHNA, CDR2 YNFKEQ. Germline trimming cut 0 bases from V and 3 bases from J; bases unmatched to any gene: 5. The CDR3 loop spans 16 amino acids. This TCR derives from a woman in her 50s who had recovered from COVID-19. This sequence joins TRBV4-2 and TRBJ2-1, with TRBD2 identical over 7 bases. The sample comprised peripheral blood. The CDR3 nucleotides are TGTGCCAGCAGCCAAGATGGGTCTAGCGGCTACAATGAGCAGTTCTTC. This codes for CASSQDGSSGYNEQFF.